This T cell receptor (beta chain) was found in a study of regulatory T cells in long-lasting Graves disease. Relying on iRepertoire HTBI primers and Arm-PCR of CDR3 regions, the team built TCR beta libraries. One entry per CDR3 protein, called by TCRdb with MiXCR from the multiplex PCR reads. The table lists 400,000 to 550,000 distinct CDR3 sequences, roughly 17% of them singletons. Regarding time point: newly diagnosed GD, antithyroid drugs for less than 3 months. TCR sequences were obtained from RNA taken from PBMCs. This CDR3 has 13 amino acids. V was clipped by 6 bases and J by 2 bases, with 11 bases between them. CDR1 is MNHNS, CDR2 SASEGT, per germline. The sample was also reused in another study, on T cells in Graves' hyperthyroidism and ophthalmopathy.

This TCR was sampled from a woman aged 18-35 years with Graves disease. Material: peripheral blood mononuclear cells (PBMCs), obtained at new diagnosis, from a patient treated with antithyroid drugs. The chain has TRBV6-1 and TRBJ2-7, with TRBD2 as a possible D gene (5 bases). CDR3 in DNA: TGTGCCAGCAGAATCAGCGGCGCCTACGAGCAGTACTTC. Translation gives CASRISGAYEQYF.